The clone carrying this T cell receptor (beta chain) appeared many times. Antigen specificity is unknown. This entry is derived from a study of identical twins. The study, taken as a whole, reports: For zero-insertion analyses, partial confounding could come from invariant MAIT and iNKT cells. Fewer insertions marked abundant cord blood beta clonotypes; young adult naive trended weakly, memory not at all.

V lost 5 bases, J lost 7 bases, and 5 bases stayed unmatched. The CDR3 runs 15 residues. Unique molecular identifiers were in the cDNA, with template-switch universal primer binding. One entry per CDR3 protein, called by TCRdb with MiXCR from the 5' RACE reads. The top ten clones hold 1.5% to 2% of a sample with some 900,000 distinct CDR3 sequences, roughly an eighth of them seen once. The data were also submitted as part of a second study, on yellow fever vaccine responses in identical twins.

Sequenced material: PBMCs. The TCR was taken from a woman between 18 and 29 years old in good health. The genes are TRBV12-3 or TRBV12-4 and TRBJ2-1; the match to TRBD2 covers 13 bases. The CDR3 loop is CASSRTSGSINEQFF. CDR3 DNA: TGTGCCAGCAGTAGGACTAGCGGGAGCATAAATGAGCAGTTCTTC.